Given below is one T cell receptor (beta chain) in context. Its matching antigen is unknown. Treatment: approximately 9-day PBMC culture with coronavirus spike peptide pools or control peptides (ViraFEST assay). ViraFEST grew antigen-specific T cells using peptide pools, then sequenced TCRs. The culture of more than 1.5 million PBMCs per well included about 11 IU/ml IL-2 and roughly 10 ug/ml peptide pools. This sample is part of a study of vaccination and CD4 T cells after COVID-19. Turning to the study itself: Convalescents were six males and four females, two of them Hispanic. Convalescent patients gave post-COVID blood a median approximately 100 days post-diagnosis, range 35 to 161.

The germline V gene has CDR1 SGHNT and CDR2 YYREEE (reference sequence). The CDR3 runs 15 residues. V lost 0 bases and J lost 4, with 13 bases in between. With the Oncomine TCR Beta short-read assay, DNA from cultured CD4+ T cells was sequenced. TCRdb ran MiXCR on the PCR reads and lists one entry per CDR3 protein. The repertoire consists of around 25,000 distinct CDR3 sequences, with 55% to 70% occurring once and the leading ten covering about an eighth. The input for sequencing was CD4+ T cells from blood, cultured in vitro, taken after SARS-CoV-2 vaccination. The chain employs TRBV5-4 and TRBJ1-2; no reliable D call. This receptor was obtained from a human donor who received a COVID-19 vaccine. The chain's CDR3 is CASSLGWAGSYGYTF. CDR3 DNA: TGTGCCAGCAGCTTGGGTTGGGCGGGAAGCTATGGCTACACCTTC.